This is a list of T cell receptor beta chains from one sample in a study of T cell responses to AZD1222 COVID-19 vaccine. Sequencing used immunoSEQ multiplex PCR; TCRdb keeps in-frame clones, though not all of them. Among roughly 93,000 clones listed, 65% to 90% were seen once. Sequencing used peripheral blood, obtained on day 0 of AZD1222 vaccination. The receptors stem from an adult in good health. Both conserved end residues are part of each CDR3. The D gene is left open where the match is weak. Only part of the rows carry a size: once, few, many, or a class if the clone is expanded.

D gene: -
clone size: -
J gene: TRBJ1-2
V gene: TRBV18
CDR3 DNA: TGTGCCAGCTCACCCCTCCCGGGCGGGGCTCGTAACTATGGCTACACCTTC
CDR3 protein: CASSPLPGGARNYGYTF

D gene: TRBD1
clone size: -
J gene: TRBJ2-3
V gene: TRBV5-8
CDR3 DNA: TGTGCCAGCAGCCGGGGACAGGGTGTCTGGGATACGCAGTATTTT
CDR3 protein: CASSRGQGVWDTQYF

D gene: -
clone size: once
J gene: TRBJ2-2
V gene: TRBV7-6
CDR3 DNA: TGTGCCAGCAGTTCCGGGGGGCCGAACACCGGGGAGCTGTTTTTT
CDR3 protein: CASSSGGPNTGELFF

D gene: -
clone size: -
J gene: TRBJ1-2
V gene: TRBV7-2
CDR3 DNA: TGTGCCAGCAGCTTGGACCTAGGGGGCTACACCTTC
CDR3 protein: CASSLDLGGYTF

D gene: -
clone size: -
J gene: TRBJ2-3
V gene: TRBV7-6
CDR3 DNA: TGTGCCAGCAGCCCCCAGACTACGAACACAGATACGCAGTATTTT
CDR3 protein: CASSPQTTNTDTQYF

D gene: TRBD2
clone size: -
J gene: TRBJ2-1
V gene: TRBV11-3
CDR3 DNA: TGTGCCAGCAGGACTAGCGGACCGTACAATGAGCAGTTCTTC
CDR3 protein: CASRTSGPYNEQFF

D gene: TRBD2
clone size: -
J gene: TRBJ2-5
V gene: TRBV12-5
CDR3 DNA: TGTGCTAGTGGTTTGGTCGTTGGACTAGCGGAAGGGACCCAGTACTTC
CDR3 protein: CASGLVVGLAEGTQYF

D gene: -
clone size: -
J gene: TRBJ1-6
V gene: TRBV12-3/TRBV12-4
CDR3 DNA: TGTGCCAGCAGTTTAGCGGGGGAAAAGCCCCTCCACTTT
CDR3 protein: CASSLAGEKPLHF

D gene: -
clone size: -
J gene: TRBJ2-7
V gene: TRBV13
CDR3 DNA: TGTGCCAGCAGCTGGGACGGCGAGCAGTACTTC
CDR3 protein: CASSWDGEQYF

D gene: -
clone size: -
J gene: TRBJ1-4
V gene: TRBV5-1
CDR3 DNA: TGCGCCAGCAGCTTCACAGGGTCGACTAATGAAAAACTGTTTTTT
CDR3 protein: CASSFTGSTNEKLFF

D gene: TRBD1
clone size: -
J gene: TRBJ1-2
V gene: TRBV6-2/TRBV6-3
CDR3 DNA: TGTGCCAGCAGTTTGGGCAGGGGGAGTTCTAACTATGGCTACACCTTC
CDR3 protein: CASSLGRGSSNYGYTF

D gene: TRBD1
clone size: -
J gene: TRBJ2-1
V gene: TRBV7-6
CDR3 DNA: TGTGCCAGCAGCCCCGGGACAGGGACGTACAATGAGCAGTTCTTC
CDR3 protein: CASSPGTGTYNEQFF

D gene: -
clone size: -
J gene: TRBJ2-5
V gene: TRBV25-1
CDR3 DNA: TGTGCCAGCAGTGGGTTTCAGGGTAGAGGGGAGACCCAGTACTTC
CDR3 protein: CASSGFQGRGETQYF

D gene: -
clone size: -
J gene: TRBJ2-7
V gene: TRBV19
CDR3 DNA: TGTGCCAGTAGTGTCCAGGGGACGCGCGAGCAGTACTTC
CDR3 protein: CASSVQGTREQYF

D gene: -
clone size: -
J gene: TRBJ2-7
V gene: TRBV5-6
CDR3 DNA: TGTGCCAGCAGCTTCAGGGGCTTGGGTACCTACGAGCAGTACTTC
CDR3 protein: CASSFRGLGTYEQYF

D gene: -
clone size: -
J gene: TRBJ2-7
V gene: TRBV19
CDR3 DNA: TGTGCCAGTAGTATGTCTTATGGGCAGGATGCCTACGAGCAGTACTTC
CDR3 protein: CASSMSYGQDAYEQYF

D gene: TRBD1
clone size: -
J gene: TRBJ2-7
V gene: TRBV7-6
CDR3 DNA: TGTGCCAGCACCCCCCGGACAGGTTCCTACGAGCAGTACTTC
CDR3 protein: CASTPRTGSYEQYF

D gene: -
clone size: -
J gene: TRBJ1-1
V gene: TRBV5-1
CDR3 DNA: TGCGCCAGCAGCTTGGCGGGGCCGTGGGCTGAAGCTTTCTTT
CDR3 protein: CASSLAGPWAEAFF

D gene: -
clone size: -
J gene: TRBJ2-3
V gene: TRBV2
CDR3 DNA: TGTGCCAGCAGCGAAGGGAACCTGTGGGTAGGAGATACGCAGTATTTT
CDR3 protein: CASSEGNLWVGDTQYF

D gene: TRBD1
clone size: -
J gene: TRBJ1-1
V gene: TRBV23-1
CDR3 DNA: TGCGCCAGCAGTCCCCGACAGGGATGGATCGGGAACACTGAAGCTTTCTTT
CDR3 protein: CASSPRQGWIGNTEAFF

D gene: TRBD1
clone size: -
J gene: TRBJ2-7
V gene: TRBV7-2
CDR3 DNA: TGTGCCAGCAGCTTTGACAGGGTAGGCTACGAGCAGTACTTC
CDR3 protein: CASSFDRVGYEQYF

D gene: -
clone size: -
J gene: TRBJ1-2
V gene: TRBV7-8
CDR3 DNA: TGTGCCAGCAGCGGCACGTCTGGCTATGGCTACACCTTC
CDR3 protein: CASSGTSGYGYTF

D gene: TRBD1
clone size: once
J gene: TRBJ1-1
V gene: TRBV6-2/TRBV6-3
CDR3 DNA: TGTGCCAGCAGTGTCCGGGACAGCAGCGCTGAAGCTTTCTTT
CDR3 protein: CASSVRDSSAEAFF

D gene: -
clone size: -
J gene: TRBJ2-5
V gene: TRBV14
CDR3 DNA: TGTGCCAGCAACGACGGGTACCAAGAGACCCAGTACTTC
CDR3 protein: CASNDGYQETQYF

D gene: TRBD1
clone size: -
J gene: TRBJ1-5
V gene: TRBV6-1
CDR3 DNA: TGTGCCAGCAGTGGGCCCAGACAGGGGGAGAGCAATCAGCCCCAGCATTTT
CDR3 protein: CASSGPRQGESNQPQHF

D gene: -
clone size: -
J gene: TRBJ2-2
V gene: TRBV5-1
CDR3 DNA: TGCGCCAGCAGCTTGGCTGGCAGCACGAACACCGGGGAGCTGTTTTTT
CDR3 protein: CASSLAGSTNTGELFF

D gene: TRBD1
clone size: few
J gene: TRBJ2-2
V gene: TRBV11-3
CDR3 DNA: TGTGCCAGCGCACGGGACAGCGGATACACCGGGGAGCTGTTTTTT
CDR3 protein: CASARDSGYTGELFF

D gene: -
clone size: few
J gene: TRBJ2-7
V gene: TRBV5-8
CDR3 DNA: TGTGCCAGCAGCAGGGGCTACGAGCAGTACTTC
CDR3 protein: CASSRGYEQYF

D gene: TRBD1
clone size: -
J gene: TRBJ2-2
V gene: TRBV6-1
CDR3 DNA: TGTGCCAGCAGTGAAAAGGGGGCGATCGCCGGGGAGCTGTTTTTT
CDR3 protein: CASSEKGAIAGELFF

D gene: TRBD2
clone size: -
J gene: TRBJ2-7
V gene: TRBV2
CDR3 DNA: TGTGCCAGCAGGGAAGGGGGGACTAGCGGATCCTACGAGCAGTACTTC
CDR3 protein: CASREGGTSGSYEQYF

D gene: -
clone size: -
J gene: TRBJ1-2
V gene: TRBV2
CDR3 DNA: TGTGCCAGCAGTGAAGCCGCCAGGGGCTATGGCTACACCTTC
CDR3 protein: CASSEAARGYGYTF

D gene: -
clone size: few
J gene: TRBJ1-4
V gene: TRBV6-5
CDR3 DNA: TGTGCCAGCAGTTCGAGGGCGGGGGATGAAAAACTGTTTTTT
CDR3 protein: CASSSRAGDEKLFF

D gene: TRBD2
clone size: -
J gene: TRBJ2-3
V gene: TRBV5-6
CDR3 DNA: TGTGCCAGCAGCAGGACCGCGGGAGGGCCGTCAGATACGCAGTATTTT
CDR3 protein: CASSRTAGGPSDTQYF

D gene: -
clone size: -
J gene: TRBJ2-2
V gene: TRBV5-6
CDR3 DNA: TGTGCCAGCAGCTTGGGGGCACACGGGGAGCTGTTTTTT
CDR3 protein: CASSLGAHGELFF

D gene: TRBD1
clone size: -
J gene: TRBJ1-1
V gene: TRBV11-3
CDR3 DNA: TGTGCCAGCAGCCCAGGGGGACCCAACACTGAAGCTTTCTTT
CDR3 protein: CASSPGGPNTEAFF

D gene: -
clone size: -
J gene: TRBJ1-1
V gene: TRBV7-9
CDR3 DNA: TGTGCCAGCAGGGGGAGGGACACTGAAGCTTTCTTT
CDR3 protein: CASRGRDTEAFF

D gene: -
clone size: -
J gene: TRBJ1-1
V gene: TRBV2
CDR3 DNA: TGTGCCAGCAATTCTGCACCCTCCCCGGAAGCTTTCTTT
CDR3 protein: CASNSAPSPEAFF

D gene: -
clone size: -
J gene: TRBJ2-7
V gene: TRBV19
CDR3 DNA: TGTGCCAGTAGAAATCAGGGATCCTCCGGCGAGCAGTACTTC
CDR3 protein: CASRNQGSSGEQYF

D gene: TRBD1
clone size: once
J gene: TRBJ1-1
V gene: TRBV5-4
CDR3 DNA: TGTGCCAGCAGCTCGGCCGGGACAGGGGGGCACACTGAAGCTTTCTTT
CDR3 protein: CASSSAGTGGHTEAFF

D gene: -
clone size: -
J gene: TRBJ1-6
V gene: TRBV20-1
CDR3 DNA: TGCAGTGCTAGTAGGGGAGACCTCTCTTCACCCCTCCACTTT
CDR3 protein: CSASRGDLSSPLHF

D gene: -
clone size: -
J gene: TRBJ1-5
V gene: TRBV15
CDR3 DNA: TGTGCCACCAGCAGAGATCCGGGACTCGGGCCTCAGCCCCAGCATTTT
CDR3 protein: CATSRDPGLGPQPQHF

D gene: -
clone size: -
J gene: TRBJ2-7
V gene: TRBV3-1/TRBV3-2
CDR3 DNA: TGTGCCAGCAGCCAGGCCGGGCGCTCGGGTTACGAGCAGTACTTC
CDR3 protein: CASSQAGRSGYEQYF

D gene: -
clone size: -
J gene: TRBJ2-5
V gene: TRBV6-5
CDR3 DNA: TGTGCCAGCACGCTGGAAGAGACCCAGTACTTC
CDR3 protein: CASTLEETQYF

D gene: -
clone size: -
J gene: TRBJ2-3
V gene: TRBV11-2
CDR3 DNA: TGTGCCAGCAGCTTGGCTCACCTTAGCACAGATACGCAGTATTTT
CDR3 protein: CASSLAHLSTDTQYF

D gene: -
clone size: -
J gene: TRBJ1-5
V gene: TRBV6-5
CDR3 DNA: TGTGCCAGCAGTTACAGCGGGGTTGATCAGCCCCAGCATTTT
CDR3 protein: CASSYSGVDQPQHF

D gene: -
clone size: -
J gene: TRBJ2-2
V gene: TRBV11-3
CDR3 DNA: TGTGCCAGCAGCTTAAAGGCGGGCCGGAACACCGGGGAGCTGTTTTTT
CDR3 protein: CASSLKAGRNTGELFF

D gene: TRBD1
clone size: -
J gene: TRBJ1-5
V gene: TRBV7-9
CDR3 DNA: TGTGCCAGCAGCCTCGACAGGGGCGGCAATCAGCCCCAGCATTTT
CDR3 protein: CASSLDRGGNQPQHF

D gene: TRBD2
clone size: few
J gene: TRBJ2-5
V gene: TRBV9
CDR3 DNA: TGTGCCAGCAGCGTAGGTGGAGCGGGGGGCCTGGAGACCCAGTACTTC
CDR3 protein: CASSVGGAGGLETQYF

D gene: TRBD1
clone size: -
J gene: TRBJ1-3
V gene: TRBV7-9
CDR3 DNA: TGTGCCAGCAGCAGGGACAGTCTCTTAGGAAACACCATATATTTT
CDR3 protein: CASSRDSLLGNTIYF